Detailed here is one T cell receptor (beta chain). The sample comes from a study of control samples from healthy donors and cancer patients. Sequenced by immunoSEQ multiplex PCR; TCRdb stores in-frame clones only, minus some. Here the sample spans 90,000 to 95,000 clones, around 85% being singletons. Trimming took 0 bases from V and 7 from J, leaving 12 bases between them. The CDR3 has 15 amino acids. Germline CDR1 LNHNV, CDR2 YYDKDF (reference sequence). The gene calls are TRBV15 and TRBJ1-4; possibly TRBD1 for D (6 bases). The sequencing input was blood. This sequence originates from a man aged 25 to 45 in good health. As DNA, the CDR3 is TGTGCCACCAGCAGAGATCGGACAGTTGCTGAAAAACTGTTTTTT. The encoded protein is CATSRDRTVAEKLFF.